The text below deals with one T cell receptor (beta chain). Profiling relied on immunoSEQ multiplex PCR, and the TCRdb table lists in-frame clones only, not all of them. The sample records about 240,000 clones, 75% to 90% being singletons. This record belongs to a study of blood T cell repertoires in COVID-19. Trimming removed 3 bases from V and 9 bases from J, with 13 bases in between. The V gene's germline CDR1 is SGHDT and CDR2 YYEEEE. The CDR3 runs 13 residues. The source material was peripheral blood. This TCR was sampled from a man aged 60 to 69 who had recovered from COVID-19. This rearrangement joins TRBV5-6 to TRBJ2-1, with D tentatively TRBD2 (5 bases). CDR3 coding DNA: TGTGCCAGCAGCTCCGTAGAAAGCGGTGAGCAGTTCTTC. This codes for CASSSVESGEQFF. Supplemented by reference TRBV5-6 and TRBJ2-1, the full variable domain reads DAGVTQSPTHLIKTRGQQVTLRCSPKSGHDTVSWYQQALGQGPQFIFQYYEEEERQRGNFPDRFSGHQFPNYSSELNVNALLLGDSALYLCASSSVESGEQFFGPGTRLTVL.